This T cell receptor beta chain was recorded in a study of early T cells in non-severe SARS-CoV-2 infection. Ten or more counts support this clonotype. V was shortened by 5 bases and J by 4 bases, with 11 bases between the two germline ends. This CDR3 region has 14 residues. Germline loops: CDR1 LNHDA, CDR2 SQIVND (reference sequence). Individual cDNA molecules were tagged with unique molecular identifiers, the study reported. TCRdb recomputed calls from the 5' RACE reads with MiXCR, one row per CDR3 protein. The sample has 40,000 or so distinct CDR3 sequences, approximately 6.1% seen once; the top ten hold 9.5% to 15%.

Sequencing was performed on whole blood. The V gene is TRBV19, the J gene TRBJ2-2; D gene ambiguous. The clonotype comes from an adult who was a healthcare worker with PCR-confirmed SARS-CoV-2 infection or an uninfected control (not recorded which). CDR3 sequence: CASSLRMGTGELFF. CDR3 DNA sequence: TGTGCCAGTAGTTTGCGTATGGGCACCGGGGAGCTGTTTTTT.